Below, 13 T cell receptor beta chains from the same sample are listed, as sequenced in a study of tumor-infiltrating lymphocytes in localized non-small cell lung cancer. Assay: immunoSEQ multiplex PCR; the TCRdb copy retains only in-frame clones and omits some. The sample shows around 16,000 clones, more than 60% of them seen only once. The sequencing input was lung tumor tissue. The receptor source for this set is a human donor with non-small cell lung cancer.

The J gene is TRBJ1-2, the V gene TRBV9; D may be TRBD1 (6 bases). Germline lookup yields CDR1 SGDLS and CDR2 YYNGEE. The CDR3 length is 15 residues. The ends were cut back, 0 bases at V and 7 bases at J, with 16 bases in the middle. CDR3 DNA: TGTGCCAGCAGCGTAGATTTGGCCCCCAGGGGTGGCTACACCTTC. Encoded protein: CASSVDLAPRGGYTF.

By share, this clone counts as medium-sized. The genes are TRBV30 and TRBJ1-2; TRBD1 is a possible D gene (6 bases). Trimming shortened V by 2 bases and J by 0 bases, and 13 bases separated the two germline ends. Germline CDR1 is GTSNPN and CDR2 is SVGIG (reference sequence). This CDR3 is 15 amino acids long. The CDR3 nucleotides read TGTGCCTGGAGTTACAGGGTCCGGTCTAACTATGGCTACACCTTC. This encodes CAWSYRVRSNYGYTF.

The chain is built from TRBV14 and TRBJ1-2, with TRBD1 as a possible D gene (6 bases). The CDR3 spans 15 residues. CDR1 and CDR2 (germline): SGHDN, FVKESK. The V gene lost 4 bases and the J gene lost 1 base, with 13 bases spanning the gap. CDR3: CASSRGGRLNYGYTF. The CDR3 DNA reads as TGTGCCAGCAGCCGGGGGGGCAGACTTAACTATGGCTACACCTTC.

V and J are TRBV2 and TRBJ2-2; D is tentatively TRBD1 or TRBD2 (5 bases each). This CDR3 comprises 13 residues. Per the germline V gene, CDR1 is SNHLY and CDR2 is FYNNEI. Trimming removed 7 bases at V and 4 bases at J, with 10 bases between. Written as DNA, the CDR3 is TGTGCCAGCAACGAGGGGTTCACCGGGGAGCTGTTTTTT. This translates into CASNEGFTGELFF. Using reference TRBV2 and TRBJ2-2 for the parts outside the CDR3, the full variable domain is EPEVTQTPSHQVTQMGQEVILRCVPISNHLYFYWYRQILGQKVEFLVSFYNNEISEKSEIFDDQFSVERPDGSNFTLKIRSTKLEDSAMYFCASNEGFTGELFFGEGSRLTVL.

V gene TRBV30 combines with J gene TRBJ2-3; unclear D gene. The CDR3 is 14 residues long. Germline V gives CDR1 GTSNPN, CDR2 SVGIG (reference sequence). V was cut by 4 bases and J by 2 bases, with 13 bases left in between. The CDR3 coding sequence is TGTGCCTGGACCCTCGTCCGGCACACAGATACGCAGTATTTT. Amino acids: CAWTLVRHTDTQYF. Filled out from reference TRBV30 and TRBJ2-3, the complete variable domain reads SQTIHQWPATLVQPVGSPLSLECTVEGTSNPNLYWYRQAAGRGLQLLFYSVGIGQISSEVPQNLSASRPQDRQFILSSKKLLLSDSGFYLCAWTLVRHTDTQYFGPGTRLTVL.

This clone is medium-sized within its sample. DNA for the CDR3: TGTGCCAGCAGCGGGGGAGGACTCTCTGGAAACACCATATATTTT. As protein: CASSGGGLSGNTIYF. This chain uses TRBV13 with TRBJ1-3; perhaps TRBD1 as D (5 bases). Trimming stripped 5 bases from V and 0 bases from J, with 11 bases between. Per the germline V gene, CDR1 is PRHDT and CDR2 is FYEKMQ (reference sequence). The CDR3 sequence is 15 residues long. Together with reference TRBV13 and TRBJ1-3, the CDR3 gives the full variable domain: AAGVIQSPRHLIKEKRETATLKCYPIPRHDTVYWYQQGPGQDPQFLISFYEKMQSDKGSIPDRFSAQQFSDYHSELNMSSLELGDSALYFCASSGGGLSGNTIYFGEGSWLTVV.

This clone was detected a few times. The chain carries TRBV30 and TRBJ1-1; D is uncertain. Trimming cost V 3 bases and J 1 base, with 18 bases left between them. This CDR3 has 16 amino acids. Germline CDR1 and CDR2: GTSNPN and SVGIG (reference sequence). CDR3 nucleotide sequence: TGTGCCTGGAGGCGCGTAGATTTTGGGCGGAACACTGAAGCTTTCTTT. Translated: CAWRRVDFGRNTEAFF.

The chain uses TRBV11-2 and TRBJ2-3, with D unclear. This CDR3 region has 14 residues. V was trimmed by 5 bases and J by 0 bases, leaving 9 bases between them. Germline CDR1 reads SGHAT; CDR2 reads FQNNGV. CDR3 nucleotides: TGTGCCAGCAGCCAACCGATTAGCACAGATACGCAGTATTTT. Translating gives CASSQPISTDTQYF.

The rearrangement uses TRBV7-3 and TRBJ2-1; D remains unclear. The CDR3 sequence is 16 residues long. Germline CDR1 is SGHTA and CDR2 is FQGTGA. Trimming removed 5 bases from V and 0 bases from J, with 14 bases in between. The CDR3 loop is CASSPRGRASYNEQFF. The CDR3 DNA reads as TGTGCCAGCAGCCCTCGTGGTAGGGCCTCCTACAATGAGCAGTTCTTC.

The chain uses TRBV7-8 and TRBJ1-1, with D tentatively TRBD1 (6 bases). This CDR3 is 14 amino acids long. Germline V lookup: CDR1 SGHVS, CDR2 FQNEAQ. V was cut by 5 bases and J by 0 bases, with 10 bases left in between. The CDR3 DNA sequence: TGTGCCAGCAGCGAGGGGGGGGTGAACACTGAAGCTTTCTTT. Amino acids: CASSEGGVNTEAFF.

The chain's CDR3 is CASSQGLASVYNEQFF. The CDR3 DNA follows: TGCGCCAGCAGCCAAGGGTTAGCTAGCGTGTACAATGAGCAGTTCTTC. This rearrangement joins TRBV4-1 to TRBJ2-1; a possible D gene is TRBD2 (6 bases). The ends were cut back, 1 base at V and 4 bases at J, with 14 bases in the middle. The germline V gene has CDR1 MGHRA and CDR2 YSYEKL. This CDR3 region has 16 residues.

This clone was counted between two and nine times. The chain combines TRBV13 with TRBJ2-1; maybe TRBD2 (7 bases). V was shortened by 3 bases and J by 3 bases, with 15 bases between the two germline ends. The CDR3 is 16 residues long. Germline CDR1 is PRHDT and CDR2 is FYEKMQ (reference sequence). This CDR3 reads CASSFKGGGGYNEQFF. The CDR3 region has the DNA TGTGCCAGCAGCTTTAAAGGCGGGGGCGGCTACAATGAGCAGTTCTTC.

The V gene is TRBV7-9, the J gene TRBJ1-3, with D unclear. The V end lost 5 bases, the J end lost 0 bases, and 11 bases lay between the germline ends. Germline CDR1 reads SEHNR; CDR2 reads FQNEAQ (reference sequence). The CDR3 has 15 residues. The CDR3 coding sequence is TGTGCCAGCAGCCCCAATGGTGGCTCTGGAAACACCATATATTTT. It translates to CASSPNGGSGNTIYF. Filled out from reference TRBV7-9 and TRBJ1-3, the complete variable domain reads DTGVSQNPRHKITKRGQNVTFRCDPISEHNRLYWYRQTLGQGPEFLTYFQNEAQLEKSRLLSDRFSAERPKGSFSTLEIQRTEQGDSAMYLCASSPNGGSGNTIYFGEGSWLTVV.